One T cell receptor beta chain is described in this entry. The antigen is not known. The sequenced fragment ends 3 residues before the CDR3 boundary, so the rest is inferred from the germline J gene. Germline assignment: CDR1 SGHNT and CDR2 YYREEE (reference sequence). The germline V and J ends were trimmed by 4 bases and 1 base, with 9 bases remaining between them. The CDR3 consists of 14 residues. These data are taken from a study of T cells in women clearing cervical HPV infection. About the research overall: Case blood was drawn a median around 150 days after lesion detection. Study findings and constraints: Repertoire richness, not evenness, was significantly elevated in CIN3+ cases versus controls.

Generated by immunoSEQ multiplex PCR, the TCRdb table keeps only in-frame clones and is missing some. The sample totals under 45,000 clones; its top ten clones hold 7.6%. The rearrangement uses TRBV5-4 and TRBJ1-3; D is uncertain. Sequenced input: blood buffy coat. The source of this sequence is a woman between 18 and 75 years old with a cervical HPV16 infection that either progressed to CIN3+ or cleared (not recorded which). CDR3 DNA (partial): TGTGCCAGCAGCCTGAAGGGTTCTGGAAACACC. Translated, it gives CASSLKGSGNT. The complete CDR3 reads CASSLKGSGNTIYF.